The 26 T cell receptor beta chains below come from one sample, sequenced in a study of blood T cell repertoires in COVID-19 (TCRdb year 2020). The receptor library was made with the immunoSEQ multiplex PCR assay. This immuneACCESS table, as held by TCRdb, lists in-frame sequences with V and J called but not all clones. Of the missing ones, under half trace to an unresolved V gene in checked studies; the others have no known cause. Across this sample there are 300,000 to 500,000 clones, with 88% seen only once. Roughly 2% of the sample is taken by the ten largest. Sequencing was carried out using PBMCs or T cells enriched from blood (not recorded which). The receptors were gathered from a woman in her thirties or forties with acute COVID-19.

The sample holds one count of this clone. Here the CDR3 DNA reads TGTGCCAGTGTTCCGGGACAGGGATACGGTGGCTACACCTTC. Protein: CASVPGQGYGGYTF. The chain couples TRBV19 to TRBJ1-2, with TRBD1 matching over 9 bases. V was clipped by 8 bases and J by 7 bases; unmatched bases: 11. The CDR3 consists of 14 residues. Germline V gene lookup returns CDR1 LNHDA and CDR2 SQIVND (reference sequence).

This chain links TRBV7-9 with TRBJ2-1; the D gene is possibly TRBD1 (6 bases). With 3 bases removed from V and 8 bases from J, the gap between germline ends came to 23 bases. Germline lookup yields CDR1 SEHNR and CDR2 FQNEAQ (reference sequence). This CDR3 comprises 17 residues. The CDR3 DNA follows: TGTGCCAGCAGCTTGCCTACTAATCCACAGGGTTTGGATGAGCAGTTCTTC. Translation: CASSLPTNPQGLDEQFF. Together with reference TRBV7-9 and TRBJ2-1, the CDR3 gives the full variable domain: DTGVSQNPRHKITKRGQNVTFRCDPISEHNRLYWYRQTLGQGPEFLTYFQNEAQLEKSRLLSDRFSAERPKGSFSTLEIQRTEQGDSAMYLCASSLPTNPQGLDEQFFGPGTRLTVL.

The chain uses TRBV18 and TRBJ2-1; maybe TRBD2 (5 bases). The CDR3 is 14 amino acids. Per germline, CDR1 KGHSH and CDR2 LQKENI. Trimming cost V 3 bases and J 7 bases, with 13 bases left between them. The CDR3 protein is CASSPSASSNEQFF. CDR3 nucleotides: TGTGCCAGCTCACCCTCTGCTAGCTCGAATGAGCAGTTCTTC.

The V call is TRBV5-6, the J call TRBJ2-3; unclear D gene. This CDR3 contains 12 residues. V was shortened by 3 bases and J by 8 bases, with 10 bases between the two germline ends. Germline V gene sequence: CDR1 SGHDT, CDR2 YYEEEE. The CDR3 sequence is CASSSGRGTQYF. The CDR3 DNA reads TGTGCCAGCAGCTCCGGCCGAGGTACGCAGTATTTT.

This chain links TRBV5-4 with TRBJ2-1; possibly TRBD1 for D (6 bases). Trimming took off 4 bases at V and 8 bases at J, with 16 bases between the two ends. The CDR3 sequence is 14 residues long. Germline-derived CDR1 and CDR2 are SGHNT and YYREEE (reference sequence). The CDR3: CASSTTQGSDEQFF. The CDR3 DNA reads TGTGCCAGCAGCACAACCCAGGGGTCCGATGAGCAGTTCTTC.

The chain carries TRBV15 and TRBJ1-5; D ambiguous. Germline CDR1 LNHNV, CDR2 YYDKDF (reference sequence). CDR3 size: 16 residues. Deletions cut 0 bases from V and 6 bases from J, with 15 bases between. The CDR3 loop is CATSRDLVPPGQPQHF. The CDR3 DNA follows: TGTGCCACCAGCAGAGATCTCGTCCCGCCGGGTCAGCCCCAGCATTTT. Full variable domain (outside the CDR3, taken from reference TRBV15 and TRBJ1-5): DAMVIQNPRYQVTQFGKPVTLSCSQTLNHNVMYWYQQKSSQAPKLLFHYYDKDFNNEADTPDNFQSRRPNTSFCFLDIRSPGLGDTAMYLCATSRDLVPPGQPQHFGDGTRLSIL.

The chain couples TRBV27 to TRBJ2-2; 8 positions agree with TRBD1. After removal of 5 bases from V and 3 bases from J, the junction contained 8 bases not matched to a gene. Germline-derived CDR1 and CDR2 are MNHEY and SMNVEV (reference sequence). This CDR3 spans 16 amino acids. The CDR3 sequence is CASSPRGQVYTGELFF. DNA of the CDR3: TGTGCCAGCAGTCCCAGGGGACAGGTTTACACCGGGGAGCTGTTTTTT.

The V and J genes are TRBV19 and TRBJ2-2, with 10 positions matching TRBD2. With V trimmed by 6 bases and J by 7 bases, 11 bases remained unmatched. Germline V gene data show CDR1 as LNHDA and CDR2 as SQIVND (reference sequence). This CDR3 comprises 16 residues. CDR3 coding DNA: TGTGCCAGTAGACCCGCGAGCGGGGGGGCTTTCGGGGAGCTGTTTTTT. Translated: CASRPASGGAFGELFF.

This clone was counted a few times. The chain employs TRBV6-5 and TRBJ2-7; D gene uncertain. Germline lookup yields CDR1 MNHEY and CDR2 SVGAGI. This CDR3 has 14 residues. V was trimmed by 3 bases and J by 5 bases, leaving 14 bases between them. CDR3 loop: CASSYLLKLDEQYF. For the CDR3, the DNA is TGTGCCAGCAGTTATTTGTTGAAGCTTGACGAGCAGTACTTC.

The chain joins TRBV29-1 to TRBJ2-7, with 9 bases identical to TRBD2. J gave up 0 bases and V 4 bases, and 4 bases lay outside the gene matches. This CDR3 spans 14 amino acids. The germline V gene encodes CDR1 SQVTM and CDR2 ANQGSEA. The CDR3 nucleotides read TGCAGCGTTGGGAGCGGGGGGTCCTCCTACGAGCAGTACTTC. Encoded protein: CSVGSGGSSYEQYF.

The rearrangement uses TRBV18 and TRBJ2-3; 12 bases align to TRBD2. V lost 3 bases, J lost 3 bases, and 4 bases stayed unmatched. Germline CDR1 and CDR2: KGHSH and LQKENI. The length of the CDR3 is 16 residues. The CDR3: CASSPLAGGRTDTQYF. CDR3 coding DNA: TGTGCCAGCTCACCGCTAGCGGGGGGGCGGACAGATACGCAGTATTTT.

This clone was observed a single time. Additional DNA sequences in this sample encode the identical CDR3. The chain is built from TRBV3-1 (or the pseudogene TRBV3-2) and TRBJ2-5; 8 bases match TRBD2. This CDR3 contains 14 residues. V trimming: 3 bases; J trimming: 0 bases; junction bases outside the gene matches: 0. Germline CDR1 is LGHDT and CDR2 is YNNKEL (reference sequence). CDR3 region: CASSQRGDQETQYF. The CDR3 coding sequence is TGTGCCAGCAGCCAGCGGGGGGACCAAGAGACCCAGTACTTC.

This chain links TRBV3-1 (or the pseudogene TRBV3-2) with TRBJ1-5; D gene unclear. This CDR3 region has 14 residues. V lost 0 bases to trimming and J lost 9 bases, with 12 bases between them. CDR1 LGHDT and CDR2 YNNKEL come from the germline V gene (reference sequence). The CDR3 DNA reads TGTGCCAGCAGCCAAGAAGTAAGAGAGCGGCCCCAGCATTTT. This gives the protein CASSQEVRERPQHF.

This clone was found once. The chain employs TRBV27 and TRBJ1-2, with 10 bases lining up with TRBD1. Losses at the gene ends were 7 bases for V and 3 bases for J; bases not matched to a gene: 11. This CDR3 is built from 16 residues. Germline loops: CDR1 MNHEY, CDR2 SMNVEV (reference sequence). The CDR3 region is CASIARLTGGHYGYTF. The CDR3 region has the DNA TGTGCCAGCATCGCAAGATTGACAGGGGGCCACTATGGCTACACCTTC.

In this sample, this clone turned up once. V usage is TRBV5-6 and J usage is TRBJ2-1, with 9 bases fitting TRBD1. Trimming at V came to 0 bases and at J to 7 bases, leaving 2 bases not matched to a gene. Germline V lookup: CDR1 SGHDT, CDR2 YYEEEE. The CDR3 loop spans 14 amino acids. The CDR3 protein is CASSLGQGENEQFF. The CDR3, as DNA: TGTGCCAGCAGCTTGGGACAGGGGGAAAATGAGCAGTTCTTC.

The rearrangement links TRBV7-9 to TRBJ2-7, with 7 bases that match TRBD1. J gave up 6 bases and V 4 bases, and 3 bases lay outside the gene matches. The CDR3 loop spans 12 amino acids. The germline CDR1 and CDR2 sequences are SEHNR and FQNEAQ (reference sequence). CDR3 sequence: CASSSDRAEQYF. The CDR3 region has the DNA TGTGCCAGCAGCTCCGACAGGGCCGAGCAGTACTTC.

This clone has only a few counts. The CDR3 region is CASSPDSSTGTEAFF. The CDR3 DNA is TGCGCCAGCAGCCCGGACAGTTCCACTGGGACTGAAGCTTTCTTT. The chain recombines TRBV5-1 with TRBJ1-1, with a possible D match to TRBD1 (6 bases). Germline CDR1 and CDR2: SGHRS and YFSETQ. The CDR3 has 15 residues. Deletions cut 4 bases from V and 5 bases from J, with 18 bases between.

This chain joins TRBV5-1 and TRBJ1-2; weak D call: TRBD1 (6 bases). V lost 1 base to trimming and J lost 5 bases, with 15 bases between them. Germline V gives CDR1 SGHRS, CDR2 YFSETQ. The length of the CDR3 is 15 residues. CDR3 in amino acids: CASSLSGGARYGYTF. DNA for the CDR3: TGCGCCAGCAGCTTGAGTGGGGGCGCAAGGTATGGCTACACCTTC.

The chain recombines TRBV15 with TRBJ1-2; D is possibly TRBD1 (5 bases). Deletions cut 5 bases from V and 3 bases from J, with 16 bases between. The CDR3 spans 15 residues. Looked up from germline, CDR1 is LNHNV and CDR2 is YYDKDF (reference sequence). The CDR3 nucleotides read TGTGCCACCAGCTCCCAGGGACTCTTAGACTATGGCTACACCTTC. Its protein is CATSSQGLLDYGYTF.

The V and J genes are TRBV6-5 and TRBJ1-3; TRBD1 aligns across 10 bases. CDR1 is MNHEY, CDR2 SVGAGI, per germline. The CDR3 contains 15 residues. V gave up 8 bases and J gave up 2 bases; unmatched junction bases: 6. The CDR3 here is CASWGQGWPGNTIYF. In DNA, the CDR3 is TGTGCCAGCTGGGGACAGGGGTGGCCTGGAAACACCATATATTTT.

This clone was seen just once. V is TRBV6-1 and J is TRBJ1-1; 8 bases agree with TRBD1. CDR1 MNHNS and CDR2 SASEGT come from the germline V gene. V lost 2 bases and J lost 6; bases outside the gene matches: 8. The CDR3 totals 15 residues. CDR3 in amino acids: CASSEFAGGLPEAFF. The CDR3 bases are TGTGCCAGCAGTGAATTTGCAGGGGGCTTGCCTGAAGCTTTCTTT.

This chain connects TRBV6-5 to TRBJ2-7, with TRBD1 matching over 9 bases. V shed 6 bases, J shed 4 bases, and the junction held 10 bases outside the gene matches. The CDR3 runs 15 residues. From germline, CDR1 is MNHEY and CDR2 SVGAGI. The CDR3 reads CASRATGGPSYEQYF. As DNA, the CDR3 is TGTGCCAGCAGGGCGACAGGGGGACCTTCTTACGAGCAGTACTTC.

The chain links TRBV15 to TRBJ1-3; weak D call: TRBD1 (6 bases). Trimming took 2 bases from V and 3 from J, leaving 20 bases between them. The CDR3 spans 18 residues. Germline values: CDR1 LNHNV, CDR2 YYDKDF (reference sequence). The DNA for the CDR3 is TGTGCCACCAGCAGAAAAGCATCACAGGGCCGAGATGGAAACACCATATATTTT. Its protein product is CATSRKASQGRDGNTIYF.

This chain uses TRBV23-1 with TRBJ2-4, with 10 nucleotides matching TRBD1. TRBV23-1 is labeled an ORF, and its function is uncertain. After removal of 2 bases from V and 1 base from J, the junction contained 8 bases not matched to a gene. The CDR3 runs 18 residues. CDR3 residues: CASSQPGQGSMAKNIQYF. CDR3 nucleotide sequence: TGCGCCAGCAGTCAACCGGGACAGGGGTCGATGGCCAAAAACATTCAGTACTTC.

The chain couples TRBV9 to TRBJ2-3; D is uncertain. V gave up 3 bases and J gave up 5 bases, with 10 bases separating them. The germline gives CDR1 SGDLS, CDR2 YYNGEE. The CDR3 has 13 residues. The CDR3 coding sequence is TGTGCCAGCAGCGCCCCGATACTAGATACGCAGTATTTT. Translating it yields CASSAPILDTQYF.

The V call is TRBV19, the J call TRBJ1-1; 9 nucleotides line up with TRBD1. Germline V lookup: CDR1 LNHDA, CDR2 SQIVND (reference sequence). V lost 4 bases, J lost 5 bases, and 5 bases stayed unmatched. This CDR3 is built from 14 residues. CDR3: CASSTTGGGTEAFF. The CDR3 bases are TGTGCCAGTAGTACGACAGGGGGTGGAACTGAAGCTTTCTTT.